The entry below gives a single T cell receptor beta chain sequence along with its context. Its antigen is as yet unknown. With constant-segment primers, 5'RACE yielded cDNA libraries of TCR alpha and TCR beta that carried sample barcodes and UMIs. MiXCR, run by TCRdb on the 5' RACE reads, gives a single entry per CDR3 protein. Here the sample spans a few hundred thousand distinct CDR3 sequences, roughly a tenth being singletons. The CDR3 covers 13 residues. Germline-derived CDR1 and CDR2 are SGHTA and FQGNSA. The germline V and J ends were trimmed by 4 bases and 8 bases, with 12 bases remaining between them. The data originate from a study of T-cell memory formation after mild COVID-19. Findings of the study overall: Second-wave clones with a day 37 peak had unconfirmed SARS-CoV-2 specificity.

This sequence originates from a young man who had mild COVID-19 (a few samples of this study predate the infection). Cell type and time point are not known. The V and J genes are TRBV7-2 and TRBJ2-4; D possibly corresponds to TRBD2 (5 bases). Sequenced sample: PBMCs or a T cell subset sorted from them (not recorded which). CDR3 in DNA: TGTGCCAGCAGCTACGCCCGGGGAGACATTCAGTACTTC. Its translation is CASSYARGDIQYF.